Listed below are T cell receptor beta chains from one sample, sequenced in a study of blood T cell repertoires in COVID-19. The repertoire was sequenced with immunoSEQ multiplex PCR; TCRdb's copy has only in-frame clones and lacks some. The data hold approximately 40,000 clones, with 87% observed a single time. Sequencing was done on a sample of peripheral blood. The receptors derive from an elderly woman in a cohort sampled during active or convalescent COVID-19. The CDR3 runs from the conserved cysteine through the conserved F or W. The D gene is left open where the match is weak.

d_call j_call v_call cdr3_aa
TRBD1 TRBJ2-1 TRBV5-4 CASSYGTGVYEQFF
TRBD2 TRBJ2-5 TRBV6-4 CASSDPQRGGWETQYF
- TRBJ2-5 TRBV29-1 CSVRPEETQYF
- TRBJ1-2 TRBV19 CASSDRHGDYGYTF
- TRBJ1-2 TRBV4-1 CASSPPGHLYGYTF
TRBD2 TRBJ2-5 TRBV10-2 CASSVLAGGWAETQYF
TRBD2 TRBJ2-2 TRBV7-3 CASSLTSLAGVGELFF
TRBD1 TRBJ1-1 TRBV5-5 CASSFGPGGTEAFF
- TRBJ2-7 TRBV7-2 CASSLGGHTNYEQYF
TRBD2 TRBJ2-1 TRBV5-5 CASSFTGLAGGYNEQFF
- TRBJ1-1 TRBV11-2 CASSLSSQTNTEAFF
- TRBJ1-5 TRBV3-1/TRBV3-2 CASSPTQGFNQPQHF
TRBD2 TRBJ2-7 TRBV2 CASSEWAGESIEQYF
TRBD1 TRBJ1-2 TRBV10-3 CAISESLQGASDGYGYTF
TRBD1 TRBJ1-6 TRBV28 CASSSRTGGDGRSPLHF
- TRBJ2-1 TRBV5-1 CASSLNGVTLGWRANEQFF
- TRBJ2-2 TRBV6-5 CASSFGGATGELFF
- TRBJ2-7 TRBV3-1/TRBV3-2 CASSQRGSYEQYF
TRBD1 TRBJ1-1 TRBV5-1 CASSLDRVGNTEAFF
- TRBJ2-1 TRBV21-1 CASSKEDSSYNEQFF
TRBD1 TRBJ2-7 TRBV28 CASNLQGSGEQYF
TRBD2 TRBJ2-3 TRBV5-4 CASSRGGGSNVDTQYF